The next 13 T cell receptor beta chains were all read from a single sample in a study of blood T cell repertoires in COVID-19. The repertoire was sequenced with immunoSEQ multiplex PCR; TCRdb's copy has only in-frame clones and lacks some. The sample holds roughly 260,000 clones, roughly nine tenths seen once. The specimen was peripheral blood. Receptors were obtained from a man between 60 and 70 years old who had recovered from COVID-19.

CDR3 DNA: TGTGCCAGCAGCGATCCAGGGGCTGGAAACACCATATATTTT. Its protein is CASSDPGAGNTIYF. The rearrangement uses TRBV7-9 and TRBJ1-3; maybe TRBD1 (6 bases). The CDR3 is made up of 14 amino acids. The germline V gene encodes CDR1 SEHNR and CDR2 FQNEAQ (reference sequence). V gave up 5 bases and J gave up 2 bases, with 10 bases separating them.

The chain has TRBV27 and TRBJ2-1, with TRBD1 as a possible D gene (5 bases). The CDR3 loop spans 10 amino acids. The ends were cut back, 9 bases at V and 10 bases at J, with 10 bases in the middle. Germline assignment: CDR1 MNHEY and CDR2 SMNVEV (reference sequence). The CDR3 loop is CASRGSEQFF. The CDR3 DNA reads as TGTGCCAGTAGGGGAAGCGAGCAGTTCTTC.

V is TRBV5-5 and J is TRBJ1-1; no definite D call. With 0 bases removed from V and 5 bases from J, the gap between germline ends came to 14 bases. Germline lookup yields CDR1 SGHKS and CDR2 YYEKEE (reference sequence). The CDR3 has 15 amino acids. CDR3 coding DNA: TGTGCCAGCAGCTTGGAGGGTCCGGGATGGACTGAAGCTTTCTTT. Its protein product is CASSLEGPGWTEAFF.

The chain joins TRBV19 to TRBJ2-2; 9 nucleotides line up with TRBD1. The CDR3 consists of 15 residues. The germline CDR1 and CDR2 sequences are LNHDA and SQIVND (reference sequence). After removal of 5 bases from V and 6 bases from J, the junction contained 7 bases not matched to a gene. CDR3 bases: TGTGCCAGTAGTTGGGGACAGGGAGGGTCCGGGGAGCTGTTTTTT. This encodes CASSWGQGGSGELFF.

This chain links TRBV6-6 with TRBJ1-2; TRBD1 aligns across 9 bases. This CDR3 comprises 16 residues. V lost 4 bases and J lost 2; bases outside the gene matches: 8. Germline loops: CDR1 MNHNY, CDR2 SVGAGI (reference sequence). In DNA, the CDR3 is TGTGCCAGCAGTTCCCGGGACAGGGTCCCAAACTATGGCTACACCTTC. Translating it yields CASSSRDRVPNYGYTF.

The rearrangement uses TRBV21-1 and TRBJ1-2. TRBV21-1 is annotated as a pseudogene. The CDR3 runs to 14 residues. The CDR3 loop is CASRGREGVRGYTF. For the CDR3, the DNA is TGTGCCAGCAGGGGCCGGGAGGGGGTAAGGGGCTACACCTTC.

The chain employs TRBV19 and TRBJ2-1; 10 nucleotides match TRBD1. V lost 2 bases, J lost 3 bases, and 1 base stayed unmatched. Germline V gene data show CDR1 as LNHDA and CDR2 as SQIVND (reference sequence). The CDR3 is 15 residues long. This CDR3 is CASSIWTGGYNEQFF. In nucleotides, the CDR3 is TGTGCCAGTAGTATATGGACAGGGGGCTACAATGAGCAGTTCTTC.

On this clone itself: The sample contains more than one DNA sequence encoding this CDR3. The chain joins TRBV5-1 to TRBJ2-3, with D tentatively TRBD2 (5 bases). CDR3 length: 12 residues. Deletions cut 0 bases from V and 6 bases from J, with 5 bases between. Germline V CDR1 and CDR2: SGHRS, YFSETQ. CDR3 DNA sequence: TGCGCCAGCAGCTTGGGAGGGGATACGCAGTATTTT. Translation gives CASSLGGDTQYF.

The CDR3 loop is CASSYSRGHNQPQHF. DNA of the CDR3: TGTGCCAGCAGTTACTCAAGAGGGCACAATCAGCCCCAGCATTTT. V is TRBV6-5 and J is TRBJ1-5; no definite D call. CDR3 length: 15 residues. With 0 bases removed from V and 3 bases from J, the gap between germline ends came to 9 bases. Per the germline V gene, CDR1 is MNHEY and CDR2 is SVGAGI.

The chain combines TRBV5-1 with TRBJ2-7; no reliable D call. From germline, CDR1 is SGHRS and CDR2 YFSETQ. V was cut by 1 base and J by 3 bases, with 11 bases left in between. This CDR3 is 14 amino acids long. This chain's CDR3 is CASSLSQIFYEQYF. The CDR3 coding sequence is TGCGCCAGCAGCTTGAGTCAGATTTTCTACGAGCAGTACTTC.

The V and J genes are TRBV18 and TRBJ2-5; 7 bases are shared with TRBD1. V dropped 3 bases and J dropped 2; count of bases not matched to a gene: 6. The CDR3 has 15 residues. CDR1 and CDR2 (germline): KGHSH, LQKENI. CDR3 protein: CASSPGTDLQETQYF. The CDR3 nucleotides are TGTGCCAGCTCACCGGGGACAGACTTGCAAGAGACCCAGTACTTC.

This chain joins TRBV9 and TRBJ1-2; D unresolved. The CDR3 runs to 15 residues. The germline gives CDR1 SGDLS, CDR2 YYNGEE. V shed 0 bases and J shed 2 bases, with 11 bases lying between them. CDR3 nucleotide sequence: TGTGCCAGCAGCGTAGGCTTGTCTCTAAACTATGGCTACACCTTC. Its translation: CASSVGLSLNYGYTF.

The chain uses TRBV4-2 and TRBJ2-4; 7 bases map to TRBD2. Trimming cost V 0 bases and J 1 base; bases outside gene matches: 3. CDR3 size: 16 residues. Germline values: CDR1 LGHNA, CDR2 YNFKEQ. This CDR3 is CASSQDFGGAKNIQYF. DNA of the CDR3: TGTGCCAGCAGCCAAGATTTCGGGGGGGCCAAAAACATTCAGTACTTC.